The T cell receptor beta chain described here comes from a study of shared clonotypes between healthy human individuals. Generated by immunoSEQ multiplex PCR, the TCRdb table keeps only in-frame clones and is missing some. The repertoire holds around 2.3 million clones, approximately 95% seen once, with around 0.13% in the top ten. The V gene lost 5 bases and the J gene lost 0 bases, with 10 bases spanning the gap. The length of the CDR3 is 14 residues. Germline V gene lookup returns CDR1 SNHLY and CDR2 FYNNEI. The TCR was taken from a man between 18 and 35 years old in good health. The rearrangement links TRBV2 to TRBJ1-2; TRBD1 is a possible D gene (5 bases). The material sequenced was naive CD4+ T cells sorted from blood. Subset here: CD45RA+ positively selected. The CDR3 loop reads CASSPDSTNYGYTF. CDR3 in DNA: TGTGCCAGCAGTCCTGACAGTACTAACTATGGCTACACCTTC. Full variable domain (rest looked up from reference TRBV2 and TRBJ1-2): EPEVTQTPSHQVTQMGQEVILRCVPISNHLYFYWYRQILGQKVEFLVSFYNNEISEKSEIFDDQFSVERPDGSNFTLKIRSTKLEDSAMYFCASSPDSTNYGYTFGSGTRLTVV.